This entry is about one T cell receptor beta chain. This sample is part of a study of blood T cell repertoires in COVID-19. Sequencing used immunoSEQ multiplex PCR; TCRdb keeps in-frame clones, though not all of them. The repertoire includes about 260,000 clones, about 82% of them detected once, and 2% to 2.5% sits in the top ten. The CDR3 has 13 amino acids. CDR1 and CDR2 from the germline V gene are SGHTA and FQGTGA. The V end lost 5 bases, the J end lost 10 bases, and 12 bases lay between the germline ends. The sequence was collected from a woman in her fifties or sixties who had recovered from COVID-19. The specimen was PBMCs or T cells enriched from blood (not recorded which). The chain combines TRBV7-3 with TRBJ1-6; D is ambiguous. In DNA form, the CDR3 reads TGTGCCAGCAGCATCTATCGCGGGTCACCCCTCCACTTT. Its protein is CASSIYRGSPLHF.